The sample holds many counts of the clone carrying this TCR beta chain. The antigen remains undetermined. Germline V lookup: CDR1 MDHEN, CDR2 SYDVKM. V lost 6 bases to trimming and J lost 4 bases; unmatched junction nucleotides: 8. The CDR3 sequence is 14 residues long. The data originate from a study of human T cells and chemical hapten exposure. On the study more broadly: Sensitization was performed using 2% DPC on an approximately 2 cm by approximately 2 cm upper inner arm skin site.

TCRdb reanalysed the RACE reads using MiXCR and keeps one entry per CDR3 protein. Of 25,000 to 35,000 distinct CDR3 sequences listed, 5.5% to 6.5% were seen once; the top ten hold 5.6%. The sample's time point: patch test 3, about 24 weeks after DPC sensitization. Treatment indicated: therapeutic diphenylcyclopropenone sensitization with weekly scalp DPC. Whole blood, unfractionated, served as the material for total RNA extraction. Overall study results and limits: Sensitizing with DPC caused no change in TCRs above 1 in 1000 frequency. Alopecia affecting every donor means their immune response may not match healthy people's.

This TCR was recovered from a man aged 30 to 39 with alopecia areata. Some clones in this sample may be carry-over from other donors' samples. The specimen was whole blood, collected in connection with sensitization to the hapten diphenylcyclopropenone (DPC). The V gene is TRBV28, the J gene TRBJ2-5; 7 bases align to TRBD2. Here the CDR3 DNA reads TGTGCCAGCAGAACAAGCGGGGCAGGAGAGACCCAGTACTTC. This gives the protein CASRTSGAGETQYF.